This entry concerns a single T cell receptor beta chain. One Seattle source followed patients from active infection through their disease course. This specimen belongs to a study of blood T cell repertoires in COVID-19. On the study more broadly: Italy, Spain and the United States were the sources of the convalescent and acute COVID-19 samples. Sources were T cells, B-cell-depleted T cells, or PBMCs; the material itself was cDNA or gDNA.

In the original processing: The assay estimated nucleated cells by amplifying reference gene primers. The table came from immunoSEQ multiplex PCR; TCRdb's copy has only in-frame clones and leaves some out. Clone size and V and J calls were adopted from that table, with D and trimming inferred from the DNA. This sample has around 440,000 clones; around 88% occur once, and the top ten carry around 12%. V trimming: 4 bases; J trimming: 6 bases; junction bases outside the gene matches: 7. This CDR3 comprises 14 residues. The germline gives CDR1 SGHVS, CDR2 FQNEAQ. This sequence joins TRBV7-8 and TRBJ2-3, with 7 positions matching TRBD1. The sequence came from a woman aged 50 to 65 with COVID-19, enrolled during active disease. The material sequenced was peripheral blood. The CDR3 nucleotides are TGTGCCAGCAGCTACAGACAGGGTATGGATACGCAGTATTTT. Amino acid sequence: CASSYRQGMDTQYF.